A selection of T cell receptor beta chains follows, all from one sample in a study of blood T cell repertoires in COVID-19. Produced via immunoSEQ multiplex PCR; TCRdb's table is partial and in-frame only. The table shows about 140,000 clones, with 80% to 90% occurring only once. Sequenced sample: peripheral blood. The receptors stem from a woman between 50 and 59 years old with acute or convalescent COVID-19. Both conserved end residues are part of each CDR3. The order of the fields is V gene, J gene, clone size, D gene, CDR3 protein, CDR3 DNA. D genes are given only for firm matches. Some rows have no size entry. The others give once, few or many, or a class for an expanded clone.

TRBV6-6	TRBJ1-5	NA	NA	CASKESNQPQHF	TGTGCCAGCAAGGAGAGCAATCAGCCCCAGCATTTT
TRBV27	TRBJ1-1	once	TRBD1	CASSLGDRGYTEAFF	TGTGCCAGCAGTTTAGGGGACAGGGGGTACACTGAAGCTTTCTTT
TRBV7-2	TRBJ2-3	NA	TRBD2	CASSPYRTSGGADTQYF	TGTGCCAGCAGCCCCTATAGGACTAGCGGGGGGGCAGATACGCAGTATTTT
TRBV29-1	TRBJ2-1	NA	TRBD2	CSVEATSGDGNEQFF	TGCAGCGTGGAAGCGACTAGCGGGGACGGCAATGAGCAGTTCTTC
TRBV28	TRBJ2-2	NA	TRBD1	CASSHRDRLTGELFF	TGTGCCAGCAGCCACCGGGACAGGCTCACCGGGGAGCTGTTTTTT
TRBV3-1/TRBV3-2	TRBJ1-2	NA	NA	CASSQDRRRRNYGYTF	TGTGCCAGCAGCCAAGATCGTAGGAGACGGAACTATGGCTACACCTTC
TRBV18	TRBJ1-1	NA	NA	CASSPPDSMNTEAFF	TGTGCCAGCTCACCACCAGACTCGATGAACACTGAAGCTTTCTTT
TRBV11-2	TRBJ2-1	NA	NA	CASSLGLLDGNEQFF	TGTGCCAGCAGCTTAGGACTGCTCGATGGAAATGAGCAGTTCTTC
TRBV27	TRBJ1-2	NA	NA	CASSLGGSGYTF	TGTGCCAGCAGTTTAGGAGGGAGCGGCTACACCTTC
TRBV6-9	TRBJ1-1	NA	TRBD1	CASSYGTANTEAFF	TGTGCCAGCAGTTATGGGACAGCAAACACTGAAGCTTTCTTT
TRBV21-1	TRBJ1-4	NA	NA	CASSRGDREGKLFF	TGTGCCAGCAGCAGAGGGGACAGGGAGGGGAAACTGTTTTTT
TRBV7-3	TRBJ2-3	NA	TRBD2	CASSLTGTSGGPDTQYF	TGTGCCAGCAGCTTGACGGGGACTAGCGGGGGGCCGGATACGCAGTATTTT
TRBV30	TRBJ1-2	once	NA	CAWSTLRGSYGYTF	TGTGCCTGGAGCACCCTTCGGGGGTCATATGGCTACACCTTC
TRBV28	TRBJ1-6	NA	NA	CASSPSRSSYNSPLHF	TGTGCCAGCAGCCCCTCCCGGAGCTCCTATAATTCACCCCTCCACTTT
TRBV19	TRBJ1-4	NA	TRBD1	CASRYPAGGLSEKLFF	TGTGCCAGTAGATATCCCGCAGGGGGCCTTAGTGAAAAACTGTTTTTT
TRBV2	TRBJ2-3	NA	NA	CASSEGWRGSSDTQYF	TGTGCCAGCAGTGAGGGATGGCGGGGAAGCTCAGATACGCAGTATTTT
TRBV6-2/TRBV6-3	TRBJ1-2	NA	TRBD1	CASSPLGQKDGYTF	TGTGCCAGCAGCCCCCTGGGACAGAAGGATGGCTACACCTTC
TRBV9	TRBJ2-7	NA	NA	CASSVGPDITYEQYF	TGTGCCAGCAGCGTGGGGCCAGATATTACCTACGAGCAGTACTTC
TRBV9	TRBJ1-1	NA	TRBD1	CASSPGQRNTEAFF	TGTGCCAGCAGCCCGGGACAGAGGAACACTGAAGCTTTCTTT
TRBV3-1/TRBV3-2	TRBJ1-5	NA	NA	CASSQDARSGQPQHF	TGTGCCAGCAGCCAAGATGCAAGAAGCGGGCAGCCCCAGCATTTT
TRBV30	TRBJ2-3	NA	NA	CAWSVAGIGTDTQYF	TGTGCCTGGAGTGTGGCAGGGATCGGCACAGATACGCAGTATTTT
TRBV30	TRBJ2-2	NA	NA	CAWSPYTGNTGELFF	TGTGCCTGGAGTCCTTATACAGGGAACACCGGGGAGCTGTTTTTT
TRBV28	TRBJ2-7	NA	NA	CASRKQGYEQYF	TGTGCCAGCAGGAAACAGGGCTACGAGCAGTACTTC
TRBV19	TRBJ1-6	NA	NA	CASSIDKSDSNNSPLHF	TGTGCCAGTAGTATAGATAAATCTGACAGTAATAATTCACCCCTCCACTTT
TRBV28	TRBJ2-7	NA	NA	CASSPPSTDEQYF	TGTGCCAGCAGCCCCCCCTCTACCGACGAGCAGTACTTC
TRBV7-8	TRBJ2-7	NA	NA	CASRPTLQGYEQYF	TGTGCCAGCAGACCGACCCTACAGGGATACGAGCAGTACTTC
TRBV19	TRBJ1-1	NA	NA	CDPEAMMNTEAFF	TGTGATCCAGAGGCTATGATGAACACTGAAGCTTTCTTT
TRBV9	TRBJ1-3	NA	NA	CASSVAAATGNTIYF	TGTGCCAGCAGCGTAGCGGCGGCTACTGGAAACACCATATATTTT
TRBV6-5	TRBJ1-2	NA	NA	CASSRTGPTYGYTF	TGTGCCAGCAGTCGAACAGGGCCCACCTATGGCTACACCTTC
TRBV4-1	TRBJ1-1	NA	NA	CASSQVGGTEAFF	TGCGCCAGCAGCCAAGTGGGGGGCACTGAAGCTTTCTTT
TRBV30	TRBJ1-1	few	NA	CAWSRGDFLNTEAFF	TGTGCCTGGAGTCGGGGGGACTTCCTGAACACTGAAGCTTTCTTT
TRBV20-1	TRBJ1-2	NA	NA	CSASQANNYGYTF	TGCAGTGCTAGTCAGGCTAATAACTATGGCTACACCTTC
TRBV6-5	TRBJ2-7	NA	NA	CASTTIPYEQYF	TGTGCCAGCACTACCATCCCTTACGAGCAGTACTTC
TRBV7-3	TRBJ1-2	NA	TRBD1	CASSLNRGAGYTF	TGTGCCAGCAGCTTAAACAGGGGTGCCGGCTACACCTTC
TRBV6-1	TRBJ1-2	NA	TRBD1	CASSGDSGTGTYGYTF	TGTGCCAGCAGTGGAGATTCCGGGACAGGGACCTATGGCTACACCTTC
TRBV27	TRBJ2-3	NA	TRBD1	CASSLSTGSSTDTQYF	TGTGCCAGCAGTTTATCGACAGGGTCTAGCACAGATACGCAGTATTTT
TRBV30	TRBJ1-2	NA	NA	CAWSNRNYGYTF	TGTGCCTGGAGTAACAGGAACTATGGCTACACCTTC
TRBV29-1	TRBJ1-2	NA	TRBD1	CSAEDRVSYGYTF	TGCAGCGCCGAGGACAGGGTCTCCTATGGCTACACCTTC
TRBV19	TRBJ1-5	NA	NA	CASSMYRNQPQHF	TGTGCCAGTAGTATGTACAGAAATCAGCCCCAGCATTTT
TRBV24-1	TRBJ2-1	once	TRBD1	CATSGYRGQGREQFF	TGTGCCACCAGTGGTTACAGGGGGCAAGGCCGTGAGCAGTTCTTC
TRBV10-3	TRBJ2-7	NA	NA	CAISAEGSDEQYF	TGTGCCATCAGTGCTGAGGGTTCAGACGAGCAGTACTTC
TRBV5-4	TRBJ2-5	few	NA	CASSRGTAEQETQYF	TGTGCCAGCAGCCGGGGGACAGCTGAACAAGAGACCCAGTACTTC
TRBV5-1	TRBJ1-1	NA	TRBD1	CASSLGGRDRVAFF	TGCGCCAGCAGCTTGGGAGGGCGGGACAGGGTTGCTTTCTTT
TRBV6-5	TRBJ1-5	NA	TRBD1	CASGSRTGGNQPQHF	TGTGCCAGCGGGAGCAGGACAGGGGGCAATCAGCCCCAGCATTTT
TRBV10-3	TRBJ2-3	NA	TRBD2	CATALRSGRTDTQYF	TGTGCCACCGCTCTTAGGTCCGGGAGGACAGATACGCAGTATTTT
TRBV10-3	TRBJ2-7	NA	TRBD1	CAISGTGTGTYEQYF	TGTGCCATCAGTGGGACCGGGACAGGTACCTACGAGCAGTACTTC
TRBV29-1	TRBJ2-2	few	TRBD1	CSVGRDRATGELFF	TGCAGCGTTGGACGGGACAGGGCGACCGGGGAGCTGTTTTTT
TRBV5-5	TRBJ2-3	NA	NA	CASSLTTDTQYF	TGTGCCAGCAGCTTGACAACAGATACGCAGTATTTT
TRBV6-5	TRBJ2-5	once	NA	CASSYGAWETQYF	TGTGCCAGCAGTTACGGGGCTTGGGAGACCCAGTACTTC
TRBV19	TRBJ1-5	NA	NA	CASSIAGRLDQPQHF	TGTGCCAGTAGTATTGCGGGGAGGCTGGATCAGCCCCAGCATTTT
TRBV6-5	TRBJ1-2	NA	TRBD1	CASSYAPGQGRYGYTF	TGTGCCAGCAGTTACGCCCCGGGACAGGGGCGCTATGGCTACACCTTC
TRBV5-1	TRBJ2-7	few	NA	CASSSQGYEQYF	TGCGCCAGCAGCTCACAGGGCTACGAGCAGTACTTC
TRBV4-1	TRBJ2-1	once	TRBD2	CASSQPLAGGRGEQFF	TGCGCCAGCAGCCAACCCTTAGCGGGGGGGCGAGGTGAGCAGTTCTTC
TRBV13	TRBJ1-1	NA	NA	CASSLKVAGANTEAFF	TGTGCCAGCAGCTTAAAGGTGGCAGGGGCCAACACTGAAGCTTTCTTT
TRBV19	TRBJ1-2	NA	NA	CASSIVQGDYGYTF	TGTGCCAGTAGTATAGTACAGGGAGACTATGGCTACACCTTC
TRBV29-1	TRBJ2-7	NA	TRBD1	CSATGVNSYEQYF	TGCAGCGCTACAGGGGTTAACTCCTACGAGCAGTACTTC
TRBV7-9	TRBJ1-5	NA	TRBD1	CASSDDRVQSQPQHF	TGTGCCAGCAGCGATGACAGGGTTCAATCTCAGCCCCAGCATTTT
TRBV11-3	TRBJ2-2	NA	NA	CASSLSSGFTGELFF	TGTGCCAGCAGCCTCAGCTCAGGGTTCACCGGGGAGCTGTTTTTT